The entry that follows covers one TCR beta chain sequence. The data originate from a study of T cell changes during pregnancy in multiple sclerosis. Only in-frame clones appear in the TCRdb table, and some are missing; sequencing was by immunoSEQ multiplex PCR. The sample includes roughly 120,000 clones, under 95% of them seen just once. This CDR3 comprises 17 residues. From germline, CDR1 is MGHRA and CDR2 YSYEKL. Deletions cut 5 bases from V and 2 bases from J, with 20 bases between. This clonotype originated in a female donor with multiple sclerosis, enrolled in a pregnancy study. Sequenced material: peripheral blood, taken before pregnancy. V usage is TRBV4-1 and J usage is TRBJ2-3, with D maybe TRBD1 (6 bases). Here the CDR3 DNA reads TGCGCCAGCAGCGTACTTACAGGGTTGCTTCCCACAGATACGCAGTATTTT. Protein: CASSVLTGLLPTDTQYF.